This T cell receptor beta chain stems from a study of blood T cells in healthy people across ages. Study-wide context: In model experiments, template switching was able to capture about one barcoded beta molecule for every two T cells that were present.

The V end lost 2 bases, the J end lost 4 bases, and 15 bases lay between the germline ends. CDR3 length: 16 amino acids. Germline CDR1 is KGHSH and CDR2 is LQKENI. The second PCR ran roughly 6 to 11 cycles with a sample-barcoded 5' primer and J-beta primers. TCRdb re-called the 5' RACE reads through MiXCR, storing one row per CDR3 protein. The sample records around 780,000 distinct CDR3 sequences, under 30% being singletons. These data also formed part of another study, on T cells of mothers and their children.

The specimen sequenced was blood. The V gene is TRBV18, the J gene TRBJ1-3; D is undetermined. This sequence was found in a boy younger than 18 in good health. This chain's CDR3 is CASSPEGDAPGNTIYF. In DNA, the CDR3 is TGTGCCAGCTCACCAGAGGGTGATGCTCCCGGAAACACCATATATTTT.